This T cell receptor beta chain was found in a study of CD8+CD57+ T cells in acquired aplastic anemia. Patients chosen for sequencing had CD8+CD57+ cells that had expanded, as shown by flow cytometry. The patients, all of them, had severe acquired aplastic anemia. This clonotype was seen many times. Investigators profiled TCR beta VDJ and CDR3 from genomic DNA template. From the reads, TCRdb called clonotypes with MiXCR, one entry per CDR3 protein. Of about 470,000 distinct CDR3 sequences in the sample, around 32% were seen once. This receptor was obtained from a human donor with aplastic anemia. The specimen sequenced was sorted CD4+, CD8+, or CD8+CD57+ T cells (not recorded which) from PBMCs.

The CDR3 loop is CASSAGLISYEQYF. The CDR3 nucleotides read TGTGCCAGCAGTGCCGGACTGATCTCCTACGAGCAGTACTTC. The chain is built from TRBV2 and TRBJ2-7, with a possible D match to TRBD2 (5 bases). The CDR3 contains 14 residues. Per the germline V gene, CDR1 is SNHLY and CDR2 is FYNNEI. The ends were cut back, 4 bases at V and 0 bases at J, with 10 bases in the middle.